The following is a T cell receptor beta chain sequence with its context. Its antigen is still unknown. Relative to the germline gene, one junction end is altered; a read error may explain this. This CDR3 is also generated by other DNA sequences in the sample. Patients were ineligible given autoimmune disease history or systemic immunosuppression. This specimen comes from a study of OX40 agonist ivuxolimab in advanced cancers. Study-wide background: Every patient in dose escalation had hepatocellular carcinoma, melanoma, renal cell or head and neck cancer.

CDR1 MNHEY and CDR2 SVGAGI come from the germline V gene. The CDR3 length is 16 residues. General study findings and limits: Dosing at 0.1 to 3.0 mg/kg was accompanied by clonal expansion of CD4+ and CD8+ blood T cells by week 6.

Assay: immunoSEQ multiplex PCR; the TCRdb copy retains only in-frame clones and omits some. The data show under 80,000 clones, with 85% to 95% seen just once and about 0.32% held by the top ten. The chain recombines TRBV6-5 with TRBJ2-1, with D perhaps matching TRBD2 (6 bases). The source was CD4+ or CD8+ T cells sorted from blood, collected in a trial of the OX40 agonist ivuxolimab. The clonotype was recovered from an adult with an advanced solid tumor such as melanoma, head and neck, liver or kidney cancer. The CDR3 is CASSSLAPRAYNEQFF. The CDR3 DNA sequence: TGTGCTAGCAGTTCTCTAGCGCCCAGGGCCTACAATGAGCAGTTCTTC.